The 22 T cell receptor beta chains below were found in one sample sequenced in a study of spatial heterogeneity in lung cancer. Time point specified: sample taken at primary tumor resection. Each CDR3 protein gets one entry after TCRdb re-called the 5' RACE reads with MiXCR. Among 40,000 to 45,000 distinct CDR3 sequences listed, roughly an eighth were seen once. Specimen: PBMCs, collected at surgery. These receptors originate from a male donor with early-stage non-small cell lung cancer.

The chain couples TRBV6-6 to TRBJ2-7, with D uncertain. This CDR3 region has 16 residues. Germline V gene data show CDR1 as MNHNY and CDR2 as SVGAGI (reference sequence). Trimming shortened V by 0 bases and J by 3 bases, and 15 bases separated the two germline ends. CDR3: CASSYSNGPPNYEQYF. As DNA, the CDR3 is TGTGCCAGCAGTTACTCGAATGGTCCCCCAAACTACGAGCAGTACTTC.

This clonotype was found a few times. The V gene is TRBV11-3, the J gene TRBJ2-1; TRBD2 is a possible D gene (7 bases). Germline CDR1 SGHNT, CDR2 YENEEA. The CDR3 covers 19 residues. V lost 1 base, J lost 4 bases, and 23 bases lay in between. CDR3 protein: CASSLGWTAGHGDYNEQFF. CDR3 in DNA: TGTGCCAGCAGCTTAGGATGGACAGCGGGGCACGGGGATTACAATGAGCAGTTCTTC.

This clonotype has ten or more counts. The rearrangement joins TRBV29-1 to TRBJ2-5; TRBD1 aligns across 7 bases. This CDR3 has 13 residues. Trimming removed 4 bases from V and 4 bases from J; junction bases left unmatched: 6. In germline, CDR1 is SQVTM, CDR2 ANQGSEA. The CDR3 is CSVVSGGRETQYF. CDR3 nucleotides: TGCAGCGTTGTGTCAGGGGGACGAGAGACCCAGTACTTC.

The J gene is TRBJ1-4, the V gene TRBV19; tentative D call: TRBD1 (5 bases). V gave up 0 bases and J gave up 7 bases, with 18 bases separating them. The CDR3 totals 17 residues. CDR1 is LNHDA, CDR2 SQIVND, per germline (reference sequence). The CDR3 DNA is TGTGCCAGTAGTATAGATCGGGTACAGGAGAGGCGTGAAAAACTGTTTTTT. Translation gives CASSIDRVQERREKLFF.

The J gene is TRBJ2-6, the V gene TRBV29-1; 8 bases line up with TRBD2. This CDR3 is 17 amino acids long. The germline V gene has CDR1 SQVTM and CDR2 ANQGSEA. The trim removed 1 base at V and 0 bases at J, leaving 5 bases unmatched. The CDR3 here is CSVEVSGGTSGANVLTF. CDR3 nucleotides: TGCAGCGTTGAAGTGAGCGGGGGAACCTCTGGGGCCAACGTCCTGACTTTC.

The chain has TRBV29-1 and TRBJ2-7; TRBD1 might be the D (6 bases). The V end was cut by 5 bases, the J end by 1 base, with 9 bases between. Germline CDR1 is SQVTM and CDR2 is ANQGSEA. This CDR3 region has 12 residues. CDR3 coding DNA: TGCAGCGTTAATACAGGGTCCTACGAGCAGTACTTC. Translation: CSVNTGSYEQYF.

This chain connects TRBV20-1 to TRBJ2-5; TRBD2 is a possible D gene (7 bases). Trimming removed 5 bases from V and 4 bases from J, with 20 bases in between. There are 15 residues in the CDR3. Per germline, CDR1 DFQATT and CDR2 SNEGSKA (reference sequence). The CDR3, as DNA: TGCAGTGCTCCTCTCCGAAGGGAGGGGGTAGAGACCCAGTACTTC. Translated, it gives CSAPLRREGVETQYF.

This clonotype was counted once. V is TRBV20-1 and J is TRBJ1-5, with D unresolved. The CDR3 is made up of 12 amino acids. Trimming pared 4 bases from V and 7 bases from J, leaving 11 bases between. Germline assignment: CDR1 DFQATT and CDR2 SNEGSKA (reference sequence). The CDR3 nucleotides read TGCAGTGCTAAGTCGCCCGACCAGCCCCAGCATTTT. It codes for CSAKSPDQPQHF.

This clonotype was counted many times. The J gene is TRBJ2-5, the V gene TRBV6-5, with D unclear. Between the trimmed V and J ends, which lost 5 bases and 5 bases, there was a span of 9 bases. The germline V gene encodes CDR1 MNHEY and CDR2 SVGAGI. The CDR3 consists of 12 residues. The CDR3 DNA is TGTGCCAGCAGTACGACGGACGAGACCCAGTACTTC. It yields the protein CASSTTDETQYF.

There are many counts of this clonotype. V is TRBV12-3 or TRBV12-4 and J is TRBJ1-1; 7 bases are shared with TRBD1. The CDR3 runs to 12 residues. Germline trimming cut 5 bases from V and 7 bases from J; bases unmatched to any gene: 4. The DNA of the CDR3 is TGTGCCAGCAGTGGACAGGACCTTGAAGCTTTCTTT. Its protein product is CASSGQDLEAFF.

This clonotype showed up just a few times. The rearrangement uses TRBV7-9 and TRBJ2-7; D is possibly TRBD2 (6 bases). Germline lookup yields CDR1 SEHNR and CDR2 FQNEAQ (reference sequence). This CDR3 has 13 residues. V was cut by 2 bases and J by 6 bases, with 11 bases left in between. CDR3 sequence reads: CASSLPDGSEQYF. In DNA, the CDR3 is TGTGCCAGCAGCTTACCGGACGGGAGCGAGCAGTACTTC.

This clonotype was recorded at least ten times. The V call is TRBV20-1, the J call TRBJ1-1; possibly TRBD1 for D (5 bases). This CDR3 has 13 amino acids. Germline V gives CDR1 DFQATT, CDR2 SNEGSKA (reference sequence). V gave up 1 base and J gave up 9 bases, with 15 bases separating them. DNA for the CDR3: TGCAGTGCTAGAGTCCCCGACAGCAGTCAAGCTTTCTTT. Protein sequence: CSARVPDSSQAFF.

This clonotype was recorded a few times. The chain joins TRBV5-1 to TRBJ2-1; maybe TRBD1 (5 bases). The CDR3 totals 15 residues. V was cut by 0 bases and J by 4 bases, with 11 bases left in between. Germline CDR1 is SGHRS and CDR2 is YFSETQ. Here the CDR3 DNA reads TGCGCCAGCAGCTTGGAAGGGGTCGATTACAATGAGCAGTTCTTC. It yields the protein CASSLEGVDYNEQFF. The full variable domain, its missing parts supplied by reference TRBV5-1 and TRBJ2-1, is KAGVTQTPRYLIKTRGQQVTLSCSPISGHRSVSWYQQTPGQGLQFLFEYFSETQRNKGNFPGRFSGRQFSNSRSEMNVSTLELGDSALYLCASSLEGVDYNEQFFGPGTRLTVL.

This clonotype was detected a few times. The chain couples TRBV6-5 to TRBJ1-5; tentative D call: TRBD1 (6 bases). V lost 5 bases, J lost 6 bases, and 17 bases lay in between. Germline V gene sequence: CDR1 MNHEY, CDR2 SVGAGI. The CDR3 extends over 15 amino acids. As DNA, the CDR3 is TGTGCCAGCAGTCCTCCGGGGGGGCTGAGTCAGCCCCAGCATTTT. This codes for CASSPPGGLSQPQHF.

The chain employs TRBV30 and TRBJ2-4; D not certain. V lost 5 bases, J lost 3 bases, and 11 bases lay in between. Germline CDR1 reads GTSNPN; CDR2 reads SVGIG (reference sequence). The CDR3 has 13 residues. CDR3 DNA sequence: TGTGCCTGGGTGGATTTTCACAAAAACATTCAGTACTTC. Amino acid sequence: CAWVDFHKNIQYF.

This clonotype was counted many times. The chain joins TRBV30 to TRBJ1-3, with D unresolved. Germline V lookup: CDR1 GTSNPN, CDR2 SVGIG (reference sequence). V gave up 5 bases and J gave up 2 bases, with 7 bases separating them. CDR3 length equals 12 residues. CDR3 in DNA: TGTGCCTGGGCCTCGACTGGAAACACCATATATTTT. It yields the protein CAWASTGNTIYF. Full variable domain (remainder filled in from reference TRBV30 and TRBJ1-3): SQTIHQWPATLVQPVGSPLSLECTVEGTSNPNLYWYRQAAGRGLQLLFYSVGIGQISSEVPQNLSASRPQDRQFILSSKKLLLSDSGFYLCAWASTGNTIYFGEGSWLTVV.

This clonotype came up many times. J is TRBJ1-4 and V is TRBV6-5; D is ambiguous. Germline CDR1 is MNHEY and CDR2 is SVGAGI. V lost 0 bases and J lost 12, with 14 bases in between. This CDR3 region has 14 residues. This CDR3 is CASSYSRRPAELFF. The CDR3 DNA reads TGTGCCAGCAGTTACTCGAGACGGCCCGCGGAACTGTTTTTT.

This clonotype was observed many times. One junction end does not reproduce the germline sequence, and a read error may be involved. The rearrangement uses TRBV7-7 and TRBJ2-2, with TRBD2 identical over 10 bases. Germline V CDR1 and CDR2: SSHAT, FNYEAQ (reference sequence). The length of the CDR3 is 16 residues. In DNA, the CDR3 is TGTGCTAGCAGCTCATCTAGCGGGAGATTGACCGGGGAGCTGTTTTTT. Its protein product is CASSSSSGRLTGELFF.

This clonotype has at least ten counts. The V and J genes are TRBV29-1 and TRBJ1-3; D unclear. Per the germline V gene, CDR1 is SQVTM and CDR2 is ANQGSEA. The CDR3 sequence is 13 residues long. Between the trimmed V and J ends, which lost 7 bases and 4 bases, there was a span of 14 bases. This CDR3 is CSAFENSGNTIYF. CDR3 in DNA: TGCAGCGCCTTTGAGAATTCAGGAAACACCATATATTTT.

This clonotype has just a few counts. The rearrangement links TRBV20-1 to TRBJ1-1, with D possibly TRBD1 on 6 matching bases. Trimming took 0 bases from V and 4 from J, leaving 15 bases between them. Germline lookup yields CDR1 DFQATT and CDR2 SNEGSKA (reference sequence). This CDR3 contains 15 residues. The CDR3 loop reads CSARDLQGSGTEAFF. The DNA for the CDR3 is TGCAGTGCTAGAGACCTACAGGGTTCTGGCACTGAAGCTTTCTTT.

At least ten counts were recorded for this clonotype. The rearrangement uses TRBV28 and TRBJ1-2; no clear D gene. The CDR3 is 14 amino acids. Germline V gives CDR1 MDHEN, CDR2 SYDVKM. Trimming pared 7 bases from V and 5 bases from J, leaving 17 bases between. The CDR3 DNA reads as TGTGCCAGCACCCCGGATTCGGCCGTGTATGGCTACACCTTC. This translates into CASTPDSAVYGYTF.

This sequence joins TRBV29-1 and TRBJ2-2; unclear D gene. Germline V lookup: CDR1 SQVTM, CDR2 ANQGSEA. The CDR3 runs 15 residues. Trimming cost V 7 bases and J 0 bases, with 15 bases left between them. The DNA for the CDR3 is TGCAGCGCCAAAGACAACTTTCCGAACACCGGGGAGCTGTTTTTT. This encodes CSAKDNFPNTGELFF.